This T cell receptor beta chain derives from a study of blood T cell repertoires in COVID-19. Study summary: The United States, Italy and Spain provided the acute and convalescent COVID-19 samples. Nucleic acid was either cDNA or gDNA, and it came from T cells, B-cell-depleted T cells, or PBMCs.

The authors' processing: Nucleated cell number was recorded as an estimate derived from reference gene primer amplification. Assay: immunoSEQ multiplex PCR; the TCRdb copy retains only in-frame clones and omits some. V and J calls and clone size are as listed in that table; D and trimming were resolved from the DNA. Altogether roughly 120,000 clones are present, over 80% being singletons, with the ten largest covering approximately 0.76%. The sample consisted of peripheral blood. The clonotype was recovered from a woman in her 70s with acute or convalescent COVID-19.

CDR3 loop: CASSLLGLAGGRGPFF. DNA of the CDR3: TGTGCCAGCAGTTTACTGGGACTAGCGGGAGGAAGGGGTCCGTTCTTC. The V and J genes are TRBV28 and TRBJ2-1, with 15 positions matching TRBD2. J lost 15 bases, V lost 2 bases, and 11 bases had no gene match. Germline lookup yields CDR1 MDHEN and CDR2 SYDVKM. The CDR3 runs 16 residues.